Below are 10 T cell receptor beta chains sequenced from a single sample in a study of identifying expanded T cells in peripheral blood. Sequencing was performed with immunoSEQ multiplex PCR; in TCRdb, only in-frame clones are kept and a portion is missing. The sample holds 90,000 or so clones; about 90% are singletons and the top ten take 5.6%. Sequenced sample: blood. The receptors derive from a person between 18 and 69 years old in good health.

The CDR3 here is CASYRLQRITGELFF. The CDR3 DNA is TGTGCCAGCTACCGGTTGCAGAGGATCACCGGGGAGCTGTTTTTT. The rearrangement links TRBV2 to TRBJ2-2; D is undetermined. There are 15 residues in the CDR3. CDR1 is SNHLY and CDR2 is FYNNEI in the germline V gene. The ends were cut back, 8 bases at V and 4 bases at J, with 17 bases in the middle.

DNA of the CDR3: TGTGCCAGCGGCCTCTCTGGAAACACCATATATTTT. As protein: CASGLSGNTIYF. The gene calls are TRBV7-6 and TRBJ1-3; no definite D call. CDR1 is SGHVS and CDR2 is FNYEAQ in the germline V gene. The length of the CDR3 is 12 residues. Trimming left V 8 bases short and J 0 bases short, with 5 bases between.

In the case of this clone: The identical CDR3 is also encoded by other nucleotide sequences in the sample. In nucleotides, the CDR3 is TGTGCCAGCAGCCCAGGGGAGACCCAGTACTTC. Its translation: CASSPGETQYF. This chain uses TRBV7-2 with TRBJ2-5; TRBD1 is a possible D gene (5 bases). The ends were cut back, 5 bases at V and 5 bases at J, with 6 bases in the middle. This CDR3 region has 11 residues. CDR1 and CDR2 (germline): SGHTA, FQGNSA.

The CDR3 loop is CASSLLTVVGNQPQHF. CDR3 DNA: TGTGCCAGCAGCTTACTTACCGTGGTTGGCAATCAGCCCCAGCATTTT. The chain carries TRBV5-6 and TRBJ1-5; no clear D gene. CDR3 size: 16 residues. The ends were cut back, 2 bases at V and 2 bases at J, with 14 bases in the middle. From germline, CDR1 is SGHDT and CDR2 YYEEEE.

This clone has only one observation. V usage is TRBV6-6 and J usage is TRBJ2-7; TRBD1 matches at 8 bases. Germline V gene sequence: CDR1 MNHNY, CDR2 SVGAGI (reference sequence). The trim removed 7 bases at V and 1 base at J, leaving 6 bases unmatched. The CDR3 contains 14 residues. This CDR3 reads CASKVTGGSYEQYF. DNA for the CDR3: TGTGCCAGCAAGGTAACAGGGGGTTCCTACGAGCAGTACTTC.

This sequence joins TRBV27 and TRBJ1-2, with D possibly being TRBD1 (6 bases). The CDR3 has 13 residues. The germline gives CDR1 MNHEY, CDR2 SMNVEV (reference sequence). Trimming took 6 bases from V and 4 from J, leaving 12 bases between them. The CDR3 nucleotides read TGTGCCAGCAGCGACAGGTTGGGCTATGGCTACACCTTC. It translates to CASSDRLGYGYTF.

This chain links TRBV18 with TRBJ2-1; weak D call: TRBD1 (6 bases). CDR1 and CDR2 (germline): KGHSH, LQKENI. V dropped 5 bases and J dropped 8 bases, with 13 bases sitting between them. This CDR3 is 13 amino acids long. The CDR3 DNA sequence: TGTGCCAGCTCAGTGTTACAGGGCGATGAGCAGTTCTTC. Its translation: CASSVLQGDEQFF.

This sequence joins TRBV7-6 and TRBJ2-1; 11 positions match TRBD2. The germline V gene encodes CDR1 SGHVS and CDR2 FNYEAQ. With 4 bases clipped from V and 8 bases from J, the junction kept 4 bases outside the gene matches. The CDR3 covers 14 residues. The CDR3: CASSSSGGLDEQFF. The CDR3 coding sequence is TGTGCCAGCAGCTCTAGCGGGGGGCTGGATGAGCAGTTCTTC.

V and J are TRBV19 and TRBJ1-3, with D hard to call. V was trimmed by 7 bases and J by 0 bases, leaving 13 bases between them. Germline V gives CDR1 LNHDA, CDR2 SQIVND (reference sequence). This CDR3 has 15 amino acids. CDR3 DNA sequence: TGTGCCAGTATGTATACCCGAAGCTCTGGAAACACCATATATTTT. It translates to CASMYTRSSGNTIYF.

The rearrangement joins TRBV5-4 to TRBJ2-7, with D perhaps TRBD1 (5 bases). Between the trimmed V and J ends, which lost 0 bases and 1 base, there was a span of 14 bases. The CDR3 sequence is 16 residues long. The germline gives CDR1 SGHNT, CDR2 YYREEE (reference sequence). DNA for the CDR3: TGTGCCAGCAGCTTGGGTGACAGACTCAGTTCCTACGAGCAGTACTTC. Translated, it gives CASSLGDRLSSYEQYF.